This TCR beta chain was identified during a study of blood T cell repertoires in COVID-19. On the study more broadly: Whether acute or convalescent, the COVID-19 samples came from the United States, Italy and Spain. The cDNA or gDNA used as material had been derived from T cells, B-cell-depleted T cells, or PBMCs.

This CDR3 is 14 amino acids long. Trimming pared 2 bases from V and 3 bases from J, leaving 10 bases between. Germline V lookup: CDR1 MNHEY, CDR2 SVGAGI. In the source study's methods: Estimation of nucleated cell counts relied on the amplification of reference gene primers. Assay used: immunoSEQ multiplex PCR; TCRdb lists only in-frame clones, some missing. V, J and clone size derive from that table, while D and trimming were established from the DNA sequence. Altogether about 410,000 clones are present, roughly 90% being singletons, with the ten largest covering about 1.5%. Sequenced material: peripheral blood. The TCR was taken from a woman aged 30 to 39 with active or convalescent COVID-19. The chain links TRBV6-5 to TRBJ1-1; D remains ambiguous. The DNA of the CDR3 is TGTGCCAGCAGTTACCGAGACTCCTACACTGAAGCTTTCTTT. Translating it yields CASSYRDSYTEAFF.